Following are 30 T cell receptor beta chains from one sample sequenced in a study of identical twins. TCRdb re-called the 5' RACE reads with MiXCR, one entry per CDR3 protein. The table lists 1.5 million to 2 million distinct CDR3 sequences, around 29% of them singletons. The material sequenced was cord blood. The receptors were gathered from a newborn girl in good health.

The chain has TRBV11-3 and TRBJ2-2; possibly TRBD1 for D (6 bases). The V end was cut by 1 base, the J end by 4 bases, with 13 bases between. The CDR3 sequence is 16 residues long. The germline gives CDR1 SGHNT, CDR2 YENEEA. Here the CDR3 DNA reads TGTGCCAGCAGCTTAGGACCAGACAGGCCCACCGGGGAGCTGTTTTTT. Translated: CASSLGPDRPTGELFF.

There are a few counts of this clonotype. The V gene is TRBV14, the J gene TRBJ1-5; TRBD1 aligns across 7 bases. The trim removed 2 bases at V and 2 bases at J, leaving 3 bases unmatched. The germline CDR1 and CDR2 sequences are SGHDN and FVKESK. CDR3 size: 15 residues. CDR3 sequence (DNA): TGTGCCAGCAGCCAAAGGGGGCGCGGCAATCAGCCCCAGCATTTT. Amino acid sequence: CASSQRGRGNQPQHF.

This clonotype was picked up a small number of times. The DNA of the CDR3 is TGTGCCAGCAGCTTTGAACACAGGGAAGATACGCAGTATTTT. Translated: CASSFEHREDTQYF. The chain is built from TRBV13 and TRBJ2-3; D perhaps matches TRBD1 (6 bases). Germline CDR1 PRHDT, CDR2 FYEKMQ (reference sequence). Trimming pared 3 bases from V and 5 bases from J, leaving 12 bases between. The length of the CDR3 is 14 residues. Using reference TRBV13 and TRBJ2-3 for the parts outside the CDR3, the full variable domain is AAGVIQSPRHLIKEKRETATLKCYPIPRHDTVYWYQQGPGQDPQFLISFYEKMQSDKGSIPDRFSAQQFSDYHSELNMSSLELGDSALYFCASSFEHREDTQYFGPGTRLTVL.

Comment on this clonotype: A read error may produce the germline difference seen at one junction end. This CDR3 reads CASSFAADTRYF. CDR3 sequence (DNA): TGCGCCAGCAGCTTTGCGGCGGATACGCGGTATTTT. The chain is built from TRBV5-1 and TRBJ2-3, with no clear D. CDR1 and CDR2 (germline): SGHRS, YFSETQ. The CDR3 is 12 residues long.

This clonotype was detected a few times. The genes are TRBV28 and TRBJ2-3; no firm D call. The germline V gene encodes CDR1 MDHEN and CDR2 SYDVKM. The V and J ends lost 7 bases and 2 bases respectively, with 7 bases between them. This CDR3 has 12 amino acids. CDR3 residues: CASTAYTDTQYF. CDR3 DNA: TGTGCCAGCACCGCCTACACAGATACGCAGTATTTT.

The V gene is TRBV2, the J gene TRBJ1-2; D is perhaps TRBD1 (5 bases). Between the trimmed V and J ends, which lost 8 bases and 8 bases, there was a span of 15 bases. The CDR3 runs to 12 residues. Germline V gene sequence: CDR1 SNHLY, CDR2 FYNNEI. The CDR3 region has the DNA TGTGCCAGCGGCACAGGCCCACTAGGCTACACCTTC. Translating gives CASGTGPLGYTF.

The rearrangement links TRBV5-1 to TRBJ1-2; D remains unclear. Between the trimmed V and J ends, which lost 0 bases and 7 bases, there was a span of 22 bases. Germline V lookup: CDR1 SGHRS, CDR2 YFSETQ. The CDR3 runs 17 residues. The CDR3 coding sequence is TGCGCCAGCAGCTTGGCCGCCACCTTACTCGGGGTCTGTGGCTACACCTTC. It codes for CASSLAATLLGVCGYTF. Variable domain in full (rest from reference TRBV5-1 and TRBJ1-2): KAGVTQTPRYLIKTRGQQVTLSCSPISGHRSVSWYQQTPGQGLQFLFEYFSETQRNKGNFPGRFSGRQFSNSRSEMNVSTLELGDSALYLCASSLAATLLGVCGYTFGSGTRLTVV.

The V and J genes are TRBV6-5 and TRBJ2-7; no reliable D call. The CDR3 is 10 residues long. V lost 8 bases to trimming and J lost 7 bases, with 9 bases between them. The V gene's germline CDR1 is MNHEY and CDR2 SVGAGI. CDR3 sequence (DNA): TGTGCCAGCGGAACAAATGAGCAGTACTTC. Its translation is CASGTNEQYF.

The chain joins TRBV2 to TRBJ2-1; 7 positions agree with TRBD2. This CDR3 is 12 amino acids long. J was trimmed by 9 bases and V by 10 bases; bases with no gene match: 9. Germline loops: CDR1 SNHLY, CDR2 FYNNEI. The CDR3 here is CAKRAGGSEQFF. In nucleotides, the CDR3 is TGTGCCAAAAGGGCCGGGGGGTCTGAGCAGTTCTTC. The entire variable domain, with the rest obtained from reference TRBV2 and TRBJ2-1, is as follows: EPEVTQTPSHQVTQMGQEVILRCVPISNHLYFYWYRQILGQKVEFLVSFYNNEISEKSEIFDDQFSVERPDGSNFTLKIRSTKLEDSAMYFCAKRAGGSEQFFGPGTRLTVL.

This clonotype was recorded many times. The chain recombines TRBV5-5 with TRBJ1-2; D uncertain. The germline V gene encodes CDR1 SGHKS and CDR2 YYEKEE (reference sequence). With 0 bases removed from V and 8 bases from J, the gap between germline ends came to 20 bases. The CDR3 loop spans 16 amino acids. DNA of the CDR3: TGTGCCAGCAGCTTGGGTACAGCCTACCTACTATTAGGCTACACCTTC. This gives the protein CASSLGTAYLLLGYTF.

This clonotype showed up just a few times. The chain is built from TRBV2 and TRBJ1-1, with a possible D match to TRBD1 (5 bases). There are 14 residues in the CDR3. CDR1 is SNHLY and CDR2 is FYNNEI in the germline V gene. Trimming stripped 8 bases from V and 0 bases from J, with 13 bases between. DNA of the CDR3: TGTGCCAGCGAACTACAGGATCTGAACACTGAAGCTTTCTTT. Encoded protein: CASELQDLNTEAFF. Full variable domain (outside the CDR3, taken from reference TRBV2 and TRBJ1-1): EPEVTQTPSHQVTQMGQEVILRCVPISNHLYFYWYRQILGQKVEFLVSFYNNEISEKSEIFDDQFSVERPDGSNFTLKIRSTKLEDSAMYFCASELQDLNTEAFFGQGTRLTVV.

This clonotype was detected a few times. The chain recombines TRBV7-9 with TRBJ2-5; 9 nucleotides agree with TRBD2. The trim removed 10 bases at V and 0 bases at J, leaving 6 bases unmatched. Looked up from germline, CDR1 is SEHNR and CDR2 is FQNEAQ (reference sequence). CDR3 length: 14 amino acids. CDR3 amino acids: CATTLAGYQETQYF. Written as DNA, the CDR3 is TGTGCCACCACACTAGCGGGTTACCAAGAGACCCAGTACTTC.

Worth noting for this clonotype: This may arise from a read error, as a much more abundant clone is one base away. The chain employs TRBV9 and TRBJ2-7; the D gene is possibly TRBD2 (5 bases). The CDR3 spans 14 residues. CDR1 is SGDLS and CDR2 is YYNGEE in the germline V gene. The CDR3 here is CAGSVEASPYEQYF. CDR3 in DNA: TGTGCCGGCAGCGTAGAGGCTAGCCCCTACGAGCAGTACTTC.

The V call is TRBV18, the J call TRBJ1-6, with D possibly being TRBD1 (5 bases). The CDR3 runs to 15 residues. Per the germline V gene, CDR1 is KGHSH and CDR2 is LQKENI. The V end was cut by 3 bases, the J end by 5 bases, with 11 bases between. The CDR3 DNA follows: TGTGCCAGCTCACCGACGACAGATCATAATTCACCCCTCCACTTT. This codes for CASSPTTDHNSPLHF. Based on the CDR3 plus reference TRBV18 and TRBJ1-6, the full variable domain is NAGVMQNPRHLVRRRGQEARLRCSPMKGHSHVYWYRQLPEEGLKFMVYLQKENIIDESGMPKERFSAEFPKEGPSILRIQQVVRGDSAAYFCASSPTTDHNSPLHFGNGTRLTVT.

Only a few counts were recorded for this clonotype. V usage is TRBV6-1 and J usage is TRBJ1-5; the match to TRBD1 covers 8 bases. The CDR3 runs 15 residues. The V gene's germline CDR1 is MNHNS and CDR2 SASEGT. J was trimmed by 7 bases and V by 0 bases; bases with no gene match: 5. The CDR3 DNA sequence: TGTGCCAGCAGTGAAGCTAGACAGGGGAGACAGCCCCAGCATTTT. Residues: CASSEARQGRQPQHF.

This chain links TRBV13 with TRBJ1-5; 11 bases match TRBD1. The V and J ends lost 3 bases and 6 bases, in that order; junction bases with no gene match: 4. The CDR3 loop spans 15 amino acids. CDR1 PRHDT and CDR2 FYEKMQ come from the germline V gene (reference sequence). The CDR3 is CASSLGQGVGQPQHF. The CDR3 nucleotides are TGTGCCAGCAGCTTGGGACAGGGGGTCGGTCAGCCCCAGCATTTT.

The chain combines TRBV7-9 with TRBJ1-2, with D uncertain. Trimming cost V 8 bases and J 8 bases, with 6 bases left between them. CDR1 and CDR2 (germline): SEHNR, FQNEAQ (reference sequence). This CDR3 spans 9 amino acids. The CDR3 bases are TGTGCCAGCCCCGAGGGCTACACCTTC. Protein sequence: CASPEGYTF.

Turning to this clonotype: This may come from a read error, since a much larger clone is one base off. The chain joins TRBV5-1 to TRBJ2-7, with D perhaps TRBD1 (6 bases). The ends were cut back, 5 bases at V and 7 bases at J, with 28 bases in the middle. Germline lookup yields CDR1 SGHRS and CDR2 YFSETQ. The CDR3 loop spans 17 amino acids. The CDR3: CASRGGSPFSSYNEQYF. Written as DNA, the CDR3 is TGCGCCAGCAGAGGGGGTTCCCCCTTTAGCTCCTACAATGAGCAGTACTTC.

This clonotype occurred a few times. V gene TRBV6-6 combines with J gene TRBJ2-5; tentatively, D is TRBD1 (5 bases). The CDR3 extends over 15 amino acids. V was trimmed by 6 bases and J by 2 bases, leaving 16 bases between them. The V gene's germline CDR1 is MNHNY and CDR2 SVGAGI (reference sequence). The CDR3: CASRRSQGRQETQYF. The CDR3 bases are TGTGCCAGCAGGAGATCCCAGGGTCGGCAAGAGACCCAGTACTTC.

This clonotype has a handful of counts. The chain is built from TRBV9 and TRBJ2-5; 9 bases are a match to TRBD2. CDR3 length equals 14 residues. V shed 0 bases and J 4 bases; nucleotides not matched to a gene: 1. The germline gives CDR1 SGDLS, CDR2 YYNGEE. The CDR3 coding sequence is TGTGCCAGCAGCGTAGGAGCGGGGGGAGAGACCCAGTACTTC. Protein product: CASSVGAGGETQYF.

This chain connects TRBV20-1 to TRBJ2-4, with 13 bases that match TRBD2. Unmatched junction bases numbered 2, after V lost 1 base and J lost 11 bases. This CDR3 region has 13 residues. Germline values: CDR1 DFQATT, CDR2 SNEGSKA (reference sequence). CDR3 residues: CSARGGTSGVQYF. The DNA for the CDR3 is TGCAGTGCTAGAGGGGGGACTAGCGGGGTTCAGTACTTC.

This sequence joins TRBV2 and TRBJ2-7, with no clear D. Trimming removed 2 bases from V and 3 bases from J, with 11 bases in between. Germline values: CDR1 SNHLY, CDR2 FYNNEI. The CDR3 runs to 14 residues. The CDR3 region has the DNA TGTGCCAGCAGTGAACCTATAAGAAGCTACGAGCAGTACTTC. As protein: CASSEPIRSYEQYF. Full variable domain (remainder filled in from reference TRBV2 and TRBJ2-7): EPEVTQTPSHQVTQMGQEVILRCVPISNHLYFYWYRQILGQKVEFLVSFYNNEISEKSEIFDDQFSVERPDGSNFTLKIRSTKLEDSAMYFCASSEPIRSYEQYFGPGTRLTVT.

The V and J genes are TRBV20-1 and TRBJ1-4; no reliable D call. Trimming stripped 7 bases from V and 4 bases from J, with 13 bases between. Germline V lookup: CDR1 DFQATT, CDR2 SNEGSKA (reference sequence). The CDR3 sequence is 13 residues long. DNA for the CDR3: TGCAGTGTCCCAGACGGGATTAATGAAAAACTGTTTTTT. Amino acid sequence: CSVPDGINEKLFF.

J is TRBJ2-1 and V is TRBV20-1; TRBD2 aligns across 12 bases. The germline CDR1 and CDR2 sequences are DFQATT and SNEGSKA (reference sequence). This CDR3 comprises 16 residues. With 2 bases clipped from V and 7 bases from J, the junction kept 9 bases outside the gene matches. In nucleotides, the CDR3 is TGCAGTGCTAGAACTGGACTAGCGGGAATTATGAATGAGCAGTTCTTC. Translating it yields CSARTGLAGIMNEQFF.

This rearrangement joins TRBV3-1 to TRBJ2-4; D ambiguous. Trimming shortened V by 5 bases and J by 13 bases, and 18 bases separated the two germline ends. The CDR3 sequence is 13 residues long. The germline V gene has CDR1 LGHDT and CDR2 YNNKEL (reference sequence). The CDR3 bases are TGTGCCAGCAGCGGCCAGAACGCCAAGGAGCAGTACTTC. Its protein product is CASSGQNAKEQYF.

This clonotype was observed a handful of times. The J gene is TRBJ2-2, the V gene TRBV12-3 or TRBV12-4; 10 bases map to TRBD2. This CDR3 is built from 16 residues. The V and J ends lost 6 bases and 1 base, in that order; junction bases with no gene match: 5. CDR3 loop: CASRTSSGGNTGELFF. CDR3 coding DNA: TGTGCCAGCAGGACATCTAGCGGGGGGAACACCGGGGAGCTGTTTTTT.

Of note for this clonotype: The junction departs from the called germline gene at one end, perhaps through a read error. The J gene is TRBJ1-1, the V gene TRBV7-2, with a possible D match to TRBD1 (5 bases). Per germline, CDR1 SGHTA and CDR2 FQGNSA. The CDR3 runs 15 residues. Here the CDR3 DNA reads TGTGCCAGCAGCTTAGCGGCAGGGTCGAACGCTGAAGCTTTCTTT. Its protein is CASSLAAGSNAEAFF. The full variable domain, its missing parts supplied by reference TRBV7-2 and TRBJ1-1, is GAGVSQSPSNKVTEKGKDVELRCDPISGHTALYWYRQSLGQGLEFLIYFQGNSAPDKSGLPSDRFSAERTGGSVSTLTIQRTQQEDSAVYLCASSLAAGSNAEAFFGQGTRLTVV.

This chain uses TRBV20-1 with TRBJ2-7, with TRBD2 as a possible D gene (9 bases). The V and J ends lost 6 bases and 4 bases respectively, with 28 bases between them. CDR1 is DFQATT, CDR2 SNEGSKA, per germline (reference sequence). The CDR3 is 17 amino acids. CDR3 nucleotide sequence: TGCAGTGCCACAGGGGGAGGTATAGCGGGGGTAAGGTACGAGCAGTACTTC. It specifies CSATGGGIAGVRYEQYF.

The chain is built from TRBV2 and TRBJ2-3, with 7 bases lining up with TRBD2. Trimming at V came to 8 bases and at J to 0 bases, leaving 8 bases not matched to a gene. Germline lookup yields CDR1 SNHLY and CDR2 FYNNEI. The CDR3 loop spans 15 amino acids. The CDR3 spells CASPEPGGSTDTQYF. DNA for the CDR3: TGTGCCAGCCCAGAACCGGGGGGAAGCACAGATACGCAGTATTTT. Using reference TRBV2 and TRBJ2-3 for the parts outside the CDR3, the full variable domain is EPEVTQTPSHQVTQMGQEVILRCVPISNHLYFYWYRQILGQKVEFLVSFYNNEISEKSEIFDDQFSVERPDGSNFTLKIRSTKLEDSAMYFCASPEPGGSTDTQYFGPGTRLTVL.

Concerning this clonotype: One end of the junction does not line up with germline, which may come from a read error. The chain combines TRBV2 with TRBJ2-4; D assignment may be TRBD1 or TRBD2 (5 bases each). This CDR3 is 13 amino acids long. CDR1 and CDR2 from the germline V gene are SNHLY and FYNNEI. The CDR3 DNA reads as TGTGCCAGCAGGAGAGGGGCCAAAAACGTTCAGTACTTC. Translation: CASRRGAKNVQYF.